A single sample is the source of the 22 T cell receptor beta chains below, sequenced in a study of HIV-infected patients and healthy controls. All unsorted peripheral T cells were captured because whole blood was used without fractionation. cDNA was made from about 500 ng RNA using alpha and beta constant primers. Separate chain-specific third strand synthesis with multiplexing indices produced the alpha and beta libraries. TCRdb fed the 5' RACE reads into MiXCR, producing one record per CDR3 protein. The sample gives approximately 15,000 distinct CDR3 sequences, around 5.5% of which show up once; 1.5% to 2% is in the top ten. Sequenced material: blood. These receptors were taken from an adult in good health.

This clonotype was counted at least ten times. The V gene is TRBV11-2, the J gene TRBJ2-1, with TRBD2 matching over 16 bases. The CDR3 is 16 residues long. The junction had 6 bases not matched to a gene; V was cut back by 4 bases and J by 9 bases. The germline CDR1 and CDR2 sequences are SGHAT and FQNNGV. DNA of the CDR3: TGTGCCAGCAGCTCCCCGGGACTAGCGGGGGGGCTTGAGCAGTTCTTC. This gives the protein CASSSPGLAGGLEQFF.

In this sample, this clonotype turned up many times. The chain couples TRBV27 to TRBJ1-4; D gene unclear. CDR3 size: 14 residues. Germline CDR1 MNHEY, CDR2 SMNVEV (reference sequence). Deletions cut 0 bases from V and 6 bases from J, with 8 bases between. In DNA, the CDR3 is TGTGCCAGCAGTTTATCCATAGGAGATGAAAAACTGTTTTTT. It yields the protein CASSLSIGDEKLFF.

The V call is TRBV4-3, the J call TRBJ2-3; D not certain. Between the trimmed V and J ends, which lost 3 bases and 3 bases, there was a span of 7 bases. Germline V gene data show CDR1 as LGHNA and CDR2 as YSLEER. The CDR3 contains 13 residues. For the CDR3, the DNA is TGCGCCAGCAGCCAGGTCGGGACAGATACGCAGTATTTT. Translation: CASSQVGTDTQYF.

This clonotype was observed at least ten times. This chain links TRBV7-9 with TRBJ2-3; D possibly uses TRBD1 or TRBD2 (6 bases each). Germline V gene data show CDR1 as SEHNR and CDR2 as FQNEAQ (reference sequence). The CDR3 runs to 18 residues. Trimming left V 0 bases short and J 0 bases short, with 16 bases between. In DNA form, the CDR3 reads TGTGCCAGCAGCTTAGCCCGAGGGGGGCACCCTAGCACAGATACGCAGTATTTT. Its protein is CASSLARGGHPSTDTQYF.

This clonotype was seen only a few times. The chain's CDR3 is CASSQTPQSYEQYF. In DNA form, the CDR3 reads TGCGCCAGCAGCCAAACTCCCCAGTCGTACGAGCAGTACTTC. The chain carries TRBV4-3 and TRBJ2-7; D not certain. Germline CDR1 reads LGHNA; CDR2 reads YSLEER. This CDR3 has 14 residues. V lost 2 bases and J lost 4, with 12 bases in between.

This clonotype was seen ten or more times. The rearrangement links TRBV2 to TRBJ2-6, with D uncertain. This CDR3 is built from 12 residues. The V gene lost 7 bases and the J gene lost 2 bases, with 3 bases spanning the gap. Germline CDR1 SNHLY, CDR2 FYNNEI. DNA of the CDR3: TGTGCCAGCACTCCTGGGGCCAACGTCCTGACTTTC. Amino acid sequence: CASTPGANVLTF.

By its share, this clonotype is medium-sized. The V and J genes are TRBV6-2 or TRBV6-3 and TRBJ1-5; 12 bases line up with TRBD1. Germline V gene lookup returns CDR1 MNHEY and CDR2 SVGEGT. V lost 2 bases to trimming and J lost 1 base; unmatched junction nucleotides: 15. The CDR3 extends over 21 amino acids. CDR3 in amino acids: CASSYDSGTGGSWSSNQPQHF. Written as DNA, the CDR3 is TGTGCCAGCAGTTACGATTCCGGGACAGGGGGCTCCTGGTCAAGCAATCAGCCCCAGCATTTT.

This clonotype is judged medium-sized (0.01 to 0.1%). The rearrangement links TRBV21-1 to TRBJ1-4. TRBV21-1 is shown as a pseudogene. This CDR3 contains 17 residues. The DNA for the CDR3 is TGTGCCAGCAGCAAAGAGGCAGTTCCCGCAACTAATGAAAAACTGTTTTTT. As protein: CASSKEAVPATNEKLFF.

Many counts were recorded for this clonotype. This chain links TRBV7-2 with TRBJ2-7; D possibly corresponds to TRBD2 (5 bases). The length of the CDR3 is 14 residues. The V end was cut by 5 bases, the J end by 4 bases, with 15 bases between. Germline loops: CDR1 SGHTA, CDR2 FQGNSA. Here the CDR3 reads CASSGWTESYEQYF. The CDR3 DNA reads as TGTGCCAGCAGCGGATGGACTGAATCGTACGAGCAGTACTTC.

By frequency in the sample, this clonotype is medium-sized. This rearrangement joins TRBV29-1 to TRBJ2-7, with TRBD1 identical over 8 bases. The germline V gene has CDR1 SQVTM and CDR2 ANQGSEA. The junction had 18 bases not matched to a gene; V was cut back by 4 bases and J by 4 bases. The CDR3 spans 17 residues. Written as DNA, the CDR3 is TGCAGCGTTGTGGGCAGGGGGCGCGACCCTCTTGGTTACGAGCAGTACTTC. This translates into CSVVGRGRDPLGYEQYF.

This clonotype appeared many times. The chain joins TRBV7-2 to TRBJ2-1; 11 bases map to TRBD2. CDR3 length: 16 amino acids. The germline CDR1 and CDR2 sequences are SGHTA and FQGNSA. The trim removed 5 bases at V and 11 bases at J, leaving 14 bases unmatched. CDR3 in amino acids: CASSPQTSGARLKQFF. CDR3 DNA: TGTGCCAGCAGCCCCCAGACTAGCGGGGCACGCTTAAAGCAGTTCTTC. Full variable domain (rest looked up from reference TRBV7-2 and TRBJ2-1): GAGVSQSPSNKVTEKGKDVELRCDPISGHTALYWYRQSLGQGLEFLIYFQGNSAPDKSGLPSDRFSAERTGGSVSTLTIQRTQQEDSAVYLCASSPQTSGARLKQFFGPGTRLTVL.

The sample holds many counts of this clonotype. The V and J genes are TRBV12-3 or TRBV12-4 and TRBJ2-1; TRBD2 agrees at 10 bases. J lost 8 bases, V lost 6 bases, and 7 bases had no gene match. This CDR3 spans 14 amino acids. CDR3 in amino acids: CASRIAGGLDEQFF. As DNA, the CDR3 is TGTGCCAGCAGGATAGCGGGGGGCTTAGATGAGCAGTTCTTC.

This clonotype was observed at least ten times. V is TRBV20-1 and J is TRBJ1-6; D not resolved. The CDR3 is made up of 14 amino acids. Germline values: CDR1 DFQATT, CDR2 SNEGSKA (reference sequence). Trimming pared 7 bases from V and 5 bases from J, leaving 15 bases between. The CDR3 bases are TGCAGTGTTCCTGGAGCAGTAGATAATTCACCCCTCCACTTT. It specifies CSVPGAVDNSPLHF.

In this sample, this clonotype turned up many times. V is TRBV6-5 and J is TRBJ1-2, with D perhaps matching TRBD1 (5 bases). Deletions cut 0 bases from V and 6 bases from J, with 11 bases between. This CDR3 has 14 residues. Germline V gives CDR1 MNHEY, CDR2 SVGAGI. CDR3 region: CASSYSEGKDGYTF. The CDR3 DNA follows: TGTGCCAGCAGTTACTCAGAGGGGAAGGATGGCTACACCTTC.

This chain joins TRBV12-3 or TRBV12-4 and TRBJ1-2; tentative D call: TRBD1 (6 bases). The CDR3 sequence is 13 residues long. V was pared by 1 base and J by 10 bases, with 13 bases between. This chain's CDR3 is CASSLEDSPPYTF. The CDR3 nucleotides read TGTGCCAGCAGTTTAGAGGACAGTCCCCCCTACACCTTC.

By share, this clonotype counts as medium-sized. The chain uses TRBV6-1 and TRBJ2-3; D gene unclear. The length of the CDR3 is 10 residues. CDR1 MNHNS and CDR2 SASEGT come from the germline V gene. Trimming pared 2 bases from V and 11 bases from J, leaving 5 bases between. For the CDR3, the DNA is TGTGCCAGCAGTGAAACGGTGCAGTATTTT. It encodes CASSETVQYF.

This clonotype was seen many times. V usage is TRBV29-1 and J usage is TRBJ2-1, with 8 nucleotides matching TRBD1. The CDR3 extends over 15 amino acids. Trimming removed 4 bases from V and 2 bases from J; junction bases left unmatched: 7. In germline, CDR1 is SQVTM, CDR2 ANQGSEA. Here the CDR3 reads CSVVQDRVPYNEQFF. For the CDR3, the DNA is TGCAGCGTTGTTCAGGACAGGGTGCCCTACAATGAGCAGTTCTTC.

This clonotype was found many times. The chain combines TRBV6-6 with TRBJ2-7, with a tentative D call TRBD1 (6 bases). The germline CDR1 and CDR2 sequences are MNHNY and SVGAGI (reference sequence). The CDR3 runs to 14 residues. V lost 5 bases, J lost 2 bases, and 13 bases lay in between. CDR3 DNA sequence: TGTGCCAGCAGTGCAGGGGCAGGGGCCTACGAGCAGTACTTC. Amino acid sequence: CASSAGAGAYEQYF.

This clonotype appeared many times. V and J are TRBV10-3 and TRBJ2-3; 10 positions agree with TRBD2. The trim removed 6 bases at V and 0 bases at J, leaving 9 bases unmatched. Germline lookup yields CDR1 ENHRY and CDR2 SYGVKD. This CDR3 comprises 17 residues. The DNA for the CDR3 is TGTGCCATCAGCCCTAATAGCGGGGGGCCTAGCACAGATACGCAGTATTTT. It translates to CAISPNSGGPSTDTQYF.

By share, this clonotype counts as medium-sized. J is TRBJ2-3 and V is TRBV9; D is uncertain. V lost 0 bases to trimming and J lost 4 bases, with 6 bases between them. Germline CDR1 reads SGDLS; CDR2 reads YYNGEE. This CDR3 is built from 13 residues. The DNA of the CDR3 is TGTGCCAGCAGCGTAGCCGGCCCAGATACGCAGTATTTT. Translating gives CASSVAGPDTQYF.

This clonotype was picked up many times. CDR3 bases: TGTGCCAGCAGCCCAGCTAGCGGGGGGCAAGAGACCCAGTACTTC. Protein: CASSPASGGQETQYF. The genes are TRBV25-1 and TRBJ2-5, with 11 positions matching TRBD2. Unmatched junction bases numbered 5, after V lost 6 bases and J lost 2 bases. Per the germline V gene, CDR1 is MGHDK and CDR2 is SYGVNS. This CDR3 is 15 amino acids long.

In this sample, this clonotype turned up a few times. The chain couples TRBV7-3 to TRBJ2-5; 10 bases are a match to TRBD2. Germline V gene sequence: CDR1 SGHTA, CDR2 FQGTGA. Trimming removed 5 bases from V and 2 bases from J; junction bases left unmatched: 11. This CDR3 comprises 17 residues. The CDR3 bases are TGTGCCAGCAGCCCCCAGAGCGGGGGGGCCTTGCAAGAGACCCAGTACTTC. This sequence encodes CASSPQSGGALQETQYF.